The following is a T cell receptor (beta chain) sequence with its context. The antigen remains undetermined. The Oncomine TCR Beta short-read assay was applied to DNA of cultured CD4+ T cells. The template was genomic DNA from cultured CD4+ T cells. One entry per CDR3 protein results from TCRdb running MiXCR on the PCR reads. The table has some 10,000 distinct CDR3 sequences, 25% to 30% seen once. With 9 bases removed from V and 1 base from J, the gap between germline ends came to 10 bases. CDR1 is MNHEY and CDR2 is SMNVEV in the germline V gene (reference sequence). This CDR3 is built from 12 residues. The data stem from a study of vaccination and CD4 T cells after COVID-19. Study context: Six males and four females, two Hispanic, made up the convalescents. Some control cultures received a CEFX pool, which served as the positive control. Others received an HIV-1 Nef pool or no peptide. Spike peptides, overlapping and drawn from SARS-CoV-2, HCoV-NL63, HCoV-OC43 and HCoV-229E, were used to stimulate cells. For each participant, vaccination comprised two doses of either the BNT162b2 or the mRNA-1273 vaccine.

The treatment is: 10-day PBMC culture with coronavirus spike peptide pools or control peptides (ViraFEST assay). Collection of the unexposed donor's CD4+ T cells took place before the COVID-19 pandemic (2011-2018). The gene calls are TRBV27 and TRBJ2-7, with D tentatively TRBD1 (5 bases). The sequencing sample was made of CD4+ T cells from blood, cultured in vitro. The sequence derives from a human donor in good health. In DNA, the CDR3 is TGTGCCAGTTCCAGGGATTCCTACGAGCAGTACTTC. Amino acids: CASSRDSYEQYF.